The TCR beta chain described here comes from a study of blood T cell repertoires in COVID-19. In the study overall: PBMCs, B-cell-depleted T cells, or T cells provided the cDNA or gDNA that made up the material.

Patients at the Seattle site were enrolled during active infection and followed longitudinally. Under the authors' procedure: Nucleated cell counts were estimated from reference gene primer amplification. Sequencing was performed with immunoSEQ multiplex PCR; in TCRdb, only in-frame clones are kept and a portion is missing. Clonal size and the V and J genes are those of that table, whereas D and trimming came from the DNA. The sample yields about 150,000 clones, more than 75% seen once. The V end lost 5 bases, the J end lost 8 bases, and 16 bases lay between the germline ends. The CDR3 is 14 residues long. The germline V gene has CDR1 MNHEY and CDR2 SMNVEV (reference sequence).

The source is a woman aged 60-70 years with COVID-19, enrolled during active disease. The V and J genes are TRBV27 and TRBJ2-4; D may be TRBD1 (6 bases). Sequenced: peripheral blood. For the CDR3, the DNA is TGTGCCAGCAGTCTCAGAGGCTCAGGGGACATTCAGTACTTC. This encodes CASSLRGSGDIQYF.